This TCR beta chain was profiled in a study of a mutant IDH1 vaccine in newly diagnosed glioma. In the study overall: Of the patients given treatment, roughly 60% were male and around 38% were female, and a mean age of around 41 years was recorded.

The table lists this clone with a few counts. Its antigen is not identified. Time point defined: week 5, during vaccination. Each dose of the vaccine consisted of 300 ug of mutant IDH1 20-mer peptide, with topical imiquimod. Some clones are missing from TCRdb's copy, which holds only in-frame ones; the method was immunoSEQ multiplex PCR. The sample holds fewer than 35,000 clones, approximately 50% seen once. Germline assignment: CDR1 LNHNV and CDR2 YYDKDF (reference sequence). The CDR3 runs to 15 residues. The V end was cut by 1 base, the J end by 4 bases, with 13 bases between. This rearrangement joins TRBV15 to TRBJ2-5; the D gene is possibly TRBD2 (6 bases). This receptor was identified in a woman aged 18-35 years with glioma. The sample in question was PBMCs, obtained from a glioma patient whose treatment included an IDH1 peptide vaccine. CDR3 in amino acids: CATSRAPNGGETQYF. CDR3 bases: TGTGCCACCAGCAGAGCCCCGAACGGGGGAGAGACCCAGTACTTC.